Sequencing of this T cell receptor (beta chain) was carried out in a study of shared clonotypes between healthy human individuals (dated by TCRdb to about 2020). Regarding the complete study: Three men and two women, aged 18 to 49 years, made up the cohort. For each donor, three plates each were used for CD4 naive and CD4 memory, two plates were used for CD8 naive, and one plate was used for CD8 memory. To estimate repertoire size and how much clonotypes are shared between individuals, the study performed deep sequencing of blood TCR repertoires from five healthy adults. To increase sequencing depth and limit assay-specific biases, TCR repertoire library preparation and sequencing were carried out by different laboratories using diverse techniques. Per donor, leukapheresis produced somewhere between about 0.85 and 9.5 billion PBMCs. The full study reports these points: When four donors were compared, the shared fraction of clonotypes was about 5.4% for naive CD4, around 3.6% for naive CD8, more than 2% for memory CD4, and around 0.37% for memory CD8. The genetic and exposure-history diversity represented was limited by the small number of donors. Even with the large sequencing depth, rarefaction of the sorted-subset datasets indicated that sequencing was incomplete. Estimated clonotype richness was generally larger for naive than for memory subsets. Sampling was restricted to blood, and TCR repertoires in tissues likely differ from the TCR repertoires found in blood. Compared with non-shared clonotypes, the clonotypes found in all four sorted-subset donors had higher generation probabilities. Pairwise subsampling indicated that sequencing depth was expected to affect the degree of clonotype sharing among donors.

TCR CDR3 regions were amplified from genomic DNA by multiplex PCR using the deep immunoSEQ assay. Extracted genomic DNA from each cell subset was distributed evenly across all wells of several immunoSEQ 96-well plates, and each plate was treated as a replicate. Each replicate PCR for sorted subsets received 200 ng genomic DNA, equal to 28,000 or so T cell genomes. The purified libraries were quantified using a Qubit 3.0 fluorometer, sized with a Bioanalyzer 2100, and then quantified again using the KAPA Library Quantification kit. Each immunoSEQ 96-well plate was sequenced on its own single-read 150-cycle Illumina NextSeq 550 flow cell. In the source study's methods: Because only junctional sequences without quality scores were contained in the immunoSEQ output, filtering matching that applied to full-length reads could not be performed. To assign V/J genes and CDR3, sequences were annotated against IMGT germline references using PyIR, a Python wrapper for IgBLAST v1.9. Reads were filtered out if the reads had weak V/J assignments (E-value above 1e-6), no CDR3, stop codons, out-of-frame junctions, or ambiguous translated residues. V3J clonotypes were defined by identical inferred V gene, J gene, and CDR3 amino acid sequence. To compute the percentage overlap between repertoires, the number of shared unique clonotypes was divided by the size of the smaller repertoire. RTK rarefaction, the Chao1 estimator, and Recon v2.1 estimates of unobserved clonotypes were used to assess repertoire richness. Generation probabilities were computed with OLGA for all TCRbeta clonotypes obtained by the gDNA method from a handful of donors. The clones in this table, taken by TCRdb from immuneACCESS, are in-frame only. Not every clone is retained; where verified, under half of the shortfall comes from an unresolved V gene, and the cause of the rest is unknown. Clone size and V and J calls were adopted from that table, with D and trimming inferred from the DNA. The sample table records about 230,000 clones; 60% to 70% of these occur just once. Approximately 12% of the sample is taken by the ten largest.

Points on this clone: The target of this receptor is not known. Qualities for individual bases were not recorded, and no much larger clone is one base off.

Inclusive of the bounding cysteine and phenylalanine, the CDR3 is 11 residues long. The sequence is cut down to CDR3 DNA, 33 bases in frame from base 1. Relative to germline, V is 3 bases shorter and J is 6 bases shorter, with 6 bases between their ends. As encoded in the germline V gene, CDR1 is SGHDN while CDR2 is FVKESK. The donors were healthy, HIV-negative adults with no recently reported acute infections or vaccinations. Every donor was a Caucasian adult living in Nashville, Tennessee, USA. Magnetic negative selection was used to enrich CD4+ T cells, after which naive cells were positively selected on CD45RA and the negative fraction became the memory subset. Blood was obtained by leukapheresis, after which PBMCs were separated by Ficoll-Histopaque density gradient centrifugation and cryopreserved in liquid nitrogen vapor phase. Analytical flow cytometry was used to check the purity and quantity of each magnetically sorted T cell population. Each sorted fraction had its genomic DNA isolated and then quantified by UV absorbance on a Nanodrop 2000c.

Material for sequencing was memory CD4+ T cells sorted from blood. Read against the paper, the sample's cell subset or site label means: CD45RA-negative fraction. The rearrangement combines TRBV14 with TRBJ2-7; the D gene cannot be resolved reliably. This receptor was taken from a man in his thirties or forties in good health. The DNA sequence is TGTGCCAGCAGCCATAAACGCGAGCAGTACTTC. Its amino acids are CASSHKREQYF.